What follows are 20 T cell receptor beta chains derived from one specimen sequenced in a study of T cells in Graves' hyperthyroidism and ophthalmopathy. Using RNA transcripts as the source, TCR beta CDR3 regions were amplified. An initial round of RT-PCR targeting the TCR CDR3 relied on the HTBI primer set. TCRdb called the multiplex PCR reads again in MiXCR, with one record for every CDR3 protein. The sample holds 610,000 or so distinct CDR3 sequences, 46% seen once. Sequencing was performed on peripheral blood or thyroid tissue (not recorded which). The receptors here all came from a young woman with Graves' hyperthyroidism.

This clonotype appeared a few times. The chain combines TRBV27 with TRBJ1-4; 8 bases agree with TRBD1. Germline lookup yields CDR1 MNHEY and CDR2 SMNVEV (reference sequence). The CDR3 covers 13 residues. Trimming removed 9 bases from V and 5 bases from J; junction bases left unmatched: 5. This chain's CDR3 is CASWGTGNEKLFF. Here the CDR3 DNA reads TGTGCCAGTTGGGGGACAGGAAATGAAAAACTGTTTTTT.

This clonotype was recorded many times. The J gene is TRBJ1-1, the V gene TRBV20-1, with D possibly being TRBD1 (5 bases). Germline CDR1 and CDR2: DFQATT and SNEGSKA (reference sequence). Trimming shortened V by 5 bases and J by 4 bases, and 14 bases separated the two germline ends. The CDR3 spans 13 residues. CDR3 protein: CSAGFGGSTEAFF. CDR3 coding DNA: TGCAGTGCTGGATTTGGGGGAAGCACTGAAGCTTTCTTT.

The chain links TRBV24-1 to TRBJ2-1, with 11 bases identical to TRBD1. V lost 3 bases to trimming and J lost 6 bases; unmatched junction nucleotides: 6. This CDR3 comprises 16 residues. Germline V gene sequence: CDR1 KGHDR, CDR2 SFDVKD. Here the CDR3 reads CATSDTWGTGGNEQFF. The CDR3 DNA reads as TGTGCCACCAGTGATACTTGGGGGACAGGGGGCAATGAGCAGTTCTTC.

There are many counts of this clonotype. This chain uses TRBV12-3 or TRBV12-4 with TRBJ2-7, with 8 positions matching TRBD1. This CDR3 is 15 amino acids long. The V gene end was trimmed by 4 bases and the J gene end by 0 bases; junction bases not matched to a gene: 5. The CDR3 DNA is TGTGCCAGCAGTTCTACCGGGACAGGCTCCTACGAGCAGTACTTC. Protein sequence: CASSSTGTGSYEQYF.

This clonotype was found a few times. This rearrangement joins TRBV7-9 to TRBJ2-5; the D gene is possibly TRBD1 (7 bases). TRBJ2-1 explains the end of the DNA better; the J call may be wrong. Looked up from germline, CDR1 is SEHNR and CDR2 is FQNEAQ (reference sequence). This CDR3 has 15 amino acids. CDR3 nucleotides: TGTGCCAGCGCCCCGCCCGGCCTCCAGGGGGGTGAGCAGTTCTTC. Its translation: CASAPPGLQGGEQFF.

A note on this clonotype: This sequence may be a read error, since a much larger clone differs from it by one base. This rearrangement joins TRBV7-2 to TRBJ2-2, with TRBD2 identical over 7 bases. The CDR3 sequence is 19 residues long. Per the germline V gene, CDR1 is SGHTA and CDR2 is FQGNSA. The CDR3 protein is CASSLWVFRGRANTRELFF. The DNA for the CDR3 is TGTGCCAGCAGCTTATGGGTGTTTCGTGGGAGGGCCAACACCAGGGAGCTGTTTTTT.

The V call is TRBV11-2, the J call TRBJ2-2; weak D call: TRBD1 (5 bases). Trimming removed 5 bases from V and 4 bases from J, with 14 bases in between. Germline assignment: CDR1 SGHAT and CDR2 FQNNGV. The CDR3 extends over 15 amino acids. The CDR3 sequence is CASSPQGLSTGELFF. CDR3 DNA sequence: TGTGCCAGCAGCCCCCAGGGTTTGAGCACCGGGGAGCTGTTTTTT.

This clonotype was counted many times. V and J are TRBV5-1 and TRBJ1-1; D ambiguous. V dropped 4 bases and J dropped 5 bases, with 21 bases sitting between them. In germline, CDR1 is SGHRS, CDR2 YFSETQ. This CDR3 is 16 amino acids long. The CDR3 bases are TGCGCCAGCAGCAGGGATAAGGGAATCGGGGATACTGAAGCTTTCTTT. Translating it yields CASSRDKGIGDTEAFF.

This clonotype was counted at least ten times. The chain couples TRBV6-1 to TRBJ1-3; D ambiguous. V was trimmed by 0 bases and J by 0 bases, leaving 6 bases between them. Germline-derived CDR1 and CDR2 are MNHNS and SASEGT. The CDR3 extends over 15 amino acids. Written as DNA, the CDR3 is TGTGCCAGCAGTGAAGCAAATACCTCTGGAAACACCATATATTTT. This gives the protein CASSEANTSGNTIYF.

This CDR3 reads CASRPTGTRDEQFF. The CDR3 DNA is TGTGCCAGCAGACCTACCGGGACGCGAGATGAGCAGTTCTTC. The rearrangement joins TRBV6-5 to TRBJ2-7; D assignment may be TRBD1 or TRBD2 (5 bases each). The J call is uncertain, as TRBJ2-1 better fits the DNA end. This CDR3 spans 14 amino acids. CDR1 and CDR2 from the germline V gene are MNHEY and SVGAGI.

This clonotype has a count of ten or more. The CDR3 DNA follows: TGTGCCAGCAGCTCTGCGCCGGAAGCAACGATCTATGGCTACACCTTC. Residues: CASSSAPEATIYGYTF. The chain couples TRBV11-2 to TRBJ1-2, with D uncertain. The germline CDR1 and CDR2 sequences are SGHAT and FQNNGV. This CDR3 comprises 16 residues. V was cut by 4 bases and J by 4 bases, with 19 bases left in between.

The CDR3 sequence: CAIGAGDNYGYTF. DNA for the CDR3: TGTGCCATCGGGGCGGGGGATAACTATGGCTACACCTTC. The rearrangement joins TRBV10-3 to TRBJ1-2; tentative D call: TRBD1 (5 bases). The CDR3 is made up of 13 amino acids. Germline V lookup: CDR1 ENHRY, CDR2 SYGVKD. Deletions cut 8 bases from V and 1 base from J, with 11 bases between.

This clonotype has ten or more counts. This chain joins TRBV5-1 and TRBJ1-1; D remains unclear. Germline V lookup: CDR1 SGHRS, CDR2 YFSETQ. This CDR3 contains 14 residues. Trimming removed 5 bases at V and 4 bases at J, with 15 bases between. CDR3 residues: CASSPGRRGTEAFF. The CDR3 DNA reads TGCGCCAGCAGTCCCGGCCGGAGAGGCACTGAAGCTTTCTTT.

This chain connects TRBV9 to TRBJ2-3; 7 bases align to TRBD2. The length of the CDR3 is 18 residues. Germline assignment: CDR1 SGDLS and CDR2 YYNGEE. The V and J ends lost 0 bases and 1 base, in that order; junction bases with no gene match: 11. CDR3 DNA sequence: TGTGCCAGCAGCGTAGATACCCGGGACTACCACCGCACAGATACGCAGTATTTT. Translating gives CASSVDTRDYHRTDTQYF.

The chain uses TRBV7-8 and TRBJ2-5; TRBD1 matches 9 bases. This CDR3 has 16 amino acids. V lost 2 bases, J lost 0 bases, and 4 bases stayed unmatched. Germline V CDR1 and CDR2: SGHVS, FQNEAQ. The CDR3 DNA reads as TGTGCCAGCAGCTTAACCGGGACAGGGTACCAAGAGACCCAGTACTTC. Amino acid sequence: CASSLTGTGYQETQYF.

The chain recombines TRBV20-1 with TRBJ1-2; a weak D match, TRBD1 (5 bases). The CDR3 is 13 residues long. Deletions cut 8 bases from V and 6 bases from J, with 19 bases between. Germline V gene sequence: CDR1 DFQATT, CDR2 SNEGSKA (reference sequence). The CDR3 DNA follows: TGCAGTTCCCGGAGGGGCGCAGAGCATGGCTACACCTTC. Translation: CSSRRGAEHGYTF.

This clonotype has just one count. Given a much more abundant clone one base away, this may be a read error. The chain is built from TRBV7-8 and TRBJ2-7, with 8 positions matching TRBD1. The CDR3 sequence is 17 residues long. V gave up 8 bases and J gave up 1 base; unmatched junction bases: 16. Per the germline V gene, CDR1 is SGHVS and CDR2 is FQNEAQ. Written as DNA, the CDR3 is TGTGCCAGCGGCTCCTGGACAGGGCGGGGCTTGTCCTACGAGCAGTACTTC. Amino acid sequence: CASGSWTGRGLSYEQYF.

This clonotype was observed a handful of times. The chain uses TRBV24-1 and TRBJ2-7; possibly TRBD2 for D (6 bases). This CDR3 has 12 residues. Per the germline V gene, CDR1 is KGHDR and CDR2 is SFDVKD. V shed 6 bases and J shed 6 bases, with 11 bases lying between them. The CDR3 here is CATSSGGTEQYF. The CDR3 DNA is TGTGCCACCAGTAGCGGAGGGACCGAGCAGTACTTC.

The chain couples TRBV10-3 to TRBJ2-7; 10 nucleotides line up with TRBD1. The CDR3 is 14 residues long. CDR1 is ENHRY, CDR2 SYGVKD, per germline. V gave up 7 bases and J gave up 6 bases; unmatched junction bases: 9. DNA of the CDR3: TGTGCCATCAAGTCCAAGGACAGGGGGATCGAGCAGTACTTC. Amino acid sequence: CAIKSKDRGIEQYF.

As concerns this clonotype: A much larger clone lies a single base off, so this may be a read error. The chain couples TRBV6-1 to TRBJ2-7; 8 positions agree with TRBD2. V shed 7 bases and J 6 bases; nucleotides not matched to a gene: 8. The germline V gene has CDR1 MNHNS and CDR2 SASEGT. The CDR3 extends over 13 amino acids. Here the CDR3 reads CASTPTGRGEQYF. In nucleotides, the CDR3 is TGTGCCAGCACTCCAACCGGGAGGGGCGAGCAGTACTTC.